This T cell receptor (beta chain) was recovered during a study of radiotherapy plus CTLA-4 blockade in lung cancer. About the study: The study recorded objective responses in roughly 20% of patients and disease control in 31%. Findings and limits, study-wide: In blood, tumor-derived TCR clones expanded after radiotherapy plus ipilimumab. Together with interferon-beta, which increased in serum after radiation, early dynamic changes in blood T cell clones were reportedly the best predictors of response.

This table comes from immunoSEQ multiplex PCR, and its TCRdb copy is limited to in-frame clones, with some not included. The table shows 26,000 or so clones, with roughly four fifths occurring only once. Concerning this clone itself: Its antigen is as yet unknown.

The material was peripheral blood, obtained from a patient treated with radiotherapy plus ipilimumab. The sequence came from a human donor with non-small cell lung cancer who had stable disease on radiotherapy plus ipilimumab.

CDR3 region: CASSPSMRGHSTDTQYF. The CDR3 DNA reads TGTGCCAGCTCTCCCTCTATGCGGGGCCACAGCACAGATACGCAGTATTTT. V is TRBV18 and J is TRBJ2-3, with D possibly matching TRBD2 (6 bases). Germline CDR1 is KGHSH and CDR2 is LQKENI. Trimming pared 6 bases from V and 0 bases from J, leaving 19 bases between. CDR3 length: 17 amino acids.